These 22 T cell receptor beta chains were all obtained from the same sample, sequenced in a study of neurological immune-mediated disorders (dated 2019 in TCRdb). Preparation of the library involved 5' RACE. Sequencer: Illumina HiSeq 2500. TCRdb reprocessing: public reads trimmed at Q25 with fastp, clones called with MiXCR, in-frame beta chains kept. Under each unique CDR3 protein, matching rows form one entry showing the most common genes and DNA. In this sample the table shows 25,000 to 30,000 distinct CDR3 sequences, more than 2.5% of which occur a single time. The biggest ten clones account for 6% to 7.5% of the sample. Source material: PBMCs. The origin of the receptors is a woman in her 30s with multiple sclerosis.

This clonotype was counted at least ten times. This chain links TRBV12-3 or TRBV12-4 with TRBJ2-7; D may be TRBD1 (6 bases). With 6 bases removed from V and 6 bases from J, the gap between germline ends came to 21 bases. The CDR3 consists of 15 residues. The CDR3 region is CASSQQGSVFLEQYF. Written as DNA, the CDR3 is TGTGCCAGCAGCCAACAGGGATCCGTTTTCCTCGAGCAGTACTTC.

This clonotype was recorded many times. This chain's CDR3 is CASSFRGRDEQFF. Here the CDR3 DNA reads TGCGCCAGCAGCTTCCGCGGGAGGGATGAGCAGTTCTTC. The J gene is TRBJ2-1, the V gene TRBV5-1; the match to TRBD2 covers 9 bases. V shed 2 bases and J 8 bases; nucleotides not matched to a gene: 2. CDR3 size: 13 residues. CDR1 is SGHRS and CDR2 is YFSETQ in the germline V gene.

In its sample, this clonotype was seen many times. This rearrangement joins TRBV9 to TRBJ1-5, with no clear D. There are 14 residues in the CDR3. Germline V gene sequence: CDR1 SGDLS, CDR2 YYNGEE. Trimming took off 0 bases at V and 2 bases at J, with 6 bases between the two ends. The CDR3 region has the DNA TGTGCCAGCAGCGTAGCTTCGGGCAATCAGCCCCAGCATTTT. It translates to CASSVASGNQPQHF.

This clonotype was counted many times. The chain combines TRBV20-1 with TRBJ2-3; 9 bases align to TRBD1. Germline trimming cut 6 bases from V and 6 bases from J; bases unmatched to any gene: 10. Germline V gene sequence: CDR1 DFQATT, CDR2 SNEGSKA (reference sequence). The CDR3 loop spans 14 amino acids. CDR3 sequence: CSARDRGRGDTQYF. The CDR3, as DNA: TGCAGTGCGCGTGACAGGGGGAGAGGGGATACGCAGTATTTT.

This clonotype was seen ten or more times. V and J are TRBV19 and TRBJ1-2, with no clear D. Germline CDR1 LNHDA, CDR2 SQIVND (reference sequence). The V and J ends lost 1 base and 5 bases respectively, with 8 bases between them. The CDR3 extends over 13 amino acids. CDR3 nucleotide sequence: TGTGCCAGTAGTATAGTCACGGAATATGGCTACACCTTC. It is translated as CASSIVTEYGYTF. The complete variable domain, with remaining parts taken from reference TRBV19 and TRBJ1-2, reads DGGITQSPKYLFRKEGQNVTLSCEQNLNHDAMYWYRQDPGQGLRLIYYSQIVNDFQKGDIAEGYSVSREKKESFPLTVTSAQKNPTAFYLCASSIVTEYGYTFGSGTRLTVV.

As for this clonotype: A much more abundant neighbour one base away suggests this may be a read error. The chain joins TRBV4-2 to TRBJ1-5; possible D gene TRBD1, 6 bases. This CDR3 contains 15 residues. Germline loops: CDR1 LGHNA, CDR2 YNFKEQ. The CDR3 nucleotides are TGTGCCAGCAGCCACGGACAGATTAGCAATCAGCCCCAGAATTTT. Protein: CASSHGQISNQPQNF.

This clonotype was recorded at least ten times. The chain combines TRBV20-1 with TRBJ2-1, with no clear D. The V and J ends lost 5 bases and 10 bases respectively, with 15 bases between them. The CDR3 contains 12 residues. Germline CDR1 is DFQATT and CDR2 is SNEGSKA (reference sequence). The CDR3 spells CSAAPGPTEQFF. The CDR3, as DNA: TGCAGTGCTGCCCCGGGCCCAACGGAGCAGTTCTTC.

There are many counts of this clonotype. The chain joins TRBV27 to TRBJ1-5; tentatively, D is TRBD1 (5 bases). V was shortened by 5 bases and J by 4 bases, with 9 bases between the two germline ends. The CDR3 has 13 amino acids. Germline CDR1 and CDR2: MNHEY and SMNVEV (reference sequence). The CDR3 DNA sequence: TGTGCCAGCAGTATCAGGGAAAATCAGCCCCAGCATTTT. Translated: CASSIRENQPQHF.

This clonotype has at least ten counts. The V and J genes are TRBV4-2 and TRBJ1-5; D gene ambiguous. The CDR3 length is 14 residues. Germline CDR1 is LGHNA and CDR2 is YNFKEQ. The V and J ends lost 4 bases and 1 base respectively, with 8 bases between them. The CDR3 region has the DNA TGTGCCAGCAGCCCTCGAGGAAGCAATCAGCCCCAGCATTTT. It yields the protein CASSPRGSNQPQHF.

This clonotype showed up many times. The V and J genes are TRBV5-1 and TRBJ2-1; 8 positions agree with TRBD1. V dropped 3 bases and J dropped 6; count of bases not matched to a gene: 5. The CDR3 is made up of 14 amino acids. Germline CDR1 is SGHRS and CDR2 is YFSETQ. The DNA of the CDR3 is TGCGCCAGCAGCTCCCGGGACAGGCTCAATGAGCAGTTCTTC. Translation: CASSSRDRLNEQFF.

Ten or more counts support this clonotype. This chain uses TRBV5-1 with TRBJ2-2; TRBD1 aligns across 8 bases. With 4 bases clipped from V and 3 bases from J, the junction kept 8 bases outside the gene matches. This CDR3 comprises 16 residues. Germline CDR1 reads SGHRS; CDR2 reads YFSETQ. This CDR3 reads CASSSQAGGDTGELFF. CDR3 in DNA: TGCGCCAGCAGCAGCCAAGCAGGGGGCGACACCGGGGAGCTGTTTTTT.

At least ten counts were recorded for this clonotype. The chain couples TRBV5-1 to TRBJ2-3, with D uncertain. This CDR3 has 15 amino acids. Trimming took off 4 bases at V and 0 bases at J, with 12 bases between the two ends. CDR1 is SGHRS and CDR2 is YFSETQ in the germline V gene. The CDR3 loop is CASSPYTTSTDTQYF. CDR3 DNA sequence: TGCGCCAGCAGCCCCTACACTACTAGCACAGATACGCAGTATTTT.

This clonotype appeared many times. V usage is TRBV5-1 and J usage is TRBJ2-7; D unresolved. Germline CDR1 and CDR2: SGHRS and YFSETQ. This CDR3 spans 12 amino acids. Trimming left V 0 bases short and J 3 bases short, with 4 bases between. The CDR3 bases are TGCGCCAGCAGCTTGGACTACTACGAGCAGTACTTC. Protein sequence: CASSLDYYEQYF.

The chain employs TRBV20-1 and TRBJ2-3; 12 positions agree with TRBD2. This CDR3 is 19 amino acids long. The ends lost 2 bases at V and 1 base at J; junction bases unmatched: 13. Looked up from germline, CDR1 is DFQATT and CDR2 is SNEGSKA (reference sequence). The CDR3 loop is CSARSGLAGPFFRTDTQYF. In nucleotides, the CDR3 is TGCAGTGCTAGATCGGGACTAGCGGGCCCCTTTTTCCGCACAGATACGCAGTATTTT.

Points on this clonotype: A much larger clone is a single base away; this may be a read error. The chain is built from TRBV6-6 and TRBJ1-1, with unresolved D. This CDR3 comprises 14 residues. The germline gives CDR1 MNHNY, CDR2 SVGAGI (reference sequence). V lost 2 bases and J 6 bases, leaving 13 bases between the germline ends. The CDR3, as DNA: TGTGCCAGCAGTTACCGGGAAAGCGTGTCTGAAGCTTTCTTT. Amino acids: CASSYRESVSEAFF.

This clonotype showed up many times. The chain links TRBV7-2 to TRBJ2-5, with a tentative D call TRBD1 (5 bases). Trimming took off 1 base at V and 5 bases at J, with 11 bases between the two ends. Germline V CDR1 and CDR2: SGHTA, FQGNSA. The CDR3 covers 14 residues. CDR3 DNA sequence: TGTGCCAGCAGCTTAGGGGGCCAACGGGAGACCCAGTACTTC. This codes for CASSLGGQRETQYF.

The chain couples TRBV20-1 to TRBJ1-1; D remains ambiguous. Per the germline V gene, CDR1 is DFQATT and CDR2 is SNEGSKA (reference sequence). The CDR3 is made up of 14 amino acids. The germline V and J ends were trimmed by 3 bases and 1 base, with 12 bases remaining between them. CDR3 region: CSASFSGANTEAFF. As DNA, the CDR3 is TGCAGTGCTAGTTTCTCAGGTGCGAACACTGAAGCTTTCTTT.

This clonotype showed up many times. DNA of the CDR3: TGCGCCAGCAGCTTACAGGCCGAAGAGACCCAGTACTTC. It specifies CASSLQAEETQYF. This chain links TRBV5-1 with TRBJ2-5; D possibly corresponds to TRBD1 (5 bases). V lost 2 bases to trimming and J lost 3 bases, with 8 bases between them. This CDR3 region has 13 residues. CDR1 and CDR2 from the germline V gene are SGHRS and YFSETQ.

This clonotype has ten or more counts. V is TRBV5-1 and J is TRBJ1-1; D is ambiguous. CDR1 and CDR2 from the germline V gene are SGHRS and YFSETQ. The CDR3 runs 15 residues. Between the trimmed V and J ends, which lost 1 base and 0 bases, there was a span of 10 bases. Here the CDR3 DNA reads TGCGCCAGCAGCTTGAGGCAGGCCATGAACACTGAAGCTTTCTTT. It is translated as CASSLRQAMNTEAFF.

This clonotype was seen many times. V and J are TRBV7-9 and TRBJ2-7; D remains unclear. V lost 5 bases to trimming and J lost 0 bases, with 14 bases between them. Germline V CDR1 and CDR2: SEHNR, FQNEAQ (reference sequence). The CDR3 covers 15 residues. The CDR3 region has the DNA TGTGCCAGCAGCAAAAACCCGTATTCCTCCTACGAGCAGTACTTC. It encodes CASSKNPYSSYEQYF.

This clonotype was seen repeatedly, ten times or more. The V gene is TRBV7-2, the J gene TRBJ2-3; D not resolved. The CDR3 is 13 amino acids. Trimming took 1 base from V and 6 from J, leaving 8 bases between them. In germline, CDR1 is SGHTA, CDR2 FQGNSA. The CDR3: CASSLDLGDTQYF. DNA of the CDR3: TGTGCCAGCAGCTTAGATCTAGGGGATACGCAGTATTTT.

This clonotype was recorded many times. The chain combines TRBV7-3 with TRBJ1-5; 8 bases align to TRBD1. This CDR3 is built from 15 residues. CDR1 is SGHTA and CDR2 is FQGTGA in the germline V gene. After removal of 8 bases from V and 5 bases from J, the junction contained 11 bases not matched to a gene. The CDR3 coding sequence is TGTGCCAGCGGCCCCCGGGACAGGCGATATCAGCCCCAGCATTTT. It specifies CASGPRDRRYQPQHF.